This entry features one T cell receptor (beta chain) sequence. Antigen unknown. Trimming at V came to 3 bases and at J to 3 bases, leaving 7 bases not matched to a gene. The germline V gene encodes CDR1 MGHRA and CDR2 YSYEKL. This CDR3 comprises 16 residues. This sample was taken from a study of long-term antiretroviral therapy in people with HIV. Runs used v3.0 of the immunoSEQ assay and were done at survey level. Method: immunoSEQ multiplex PCR; TCRdb's copy keeps in-frame clones and lacks some. This sample has some 21,000 clones; over 70% occur once, and the top ten carry approximately 5%. Samples held about 0.9-11 million cryopreserved PBMC, and DNA extraction followed. Broader study findings: Following ART, diversity rose but still fell short of transplant donor controls. Blood obtained between about 2004 and 2018 may reflect older ART regimens. Pre-ART expanded clones dominated the repertoire at every time point.

This specimen was unsorted PBMCs, taken 0.3 years after starting antiretroviral therapy. The chain links TRBV4-1 to TRBJ2-1, with 8 bases that match TRBD2. The clonotype was recovered from a man between 45 and 60 years old with HIV. The CDR3 protein is CASSQAAGDNYNEQFF. The CDR3 region has the DNA TGCGCCAGCAGCCAGGCAGCGGGAGATAACTACAATGAGCAGTTCTTC.